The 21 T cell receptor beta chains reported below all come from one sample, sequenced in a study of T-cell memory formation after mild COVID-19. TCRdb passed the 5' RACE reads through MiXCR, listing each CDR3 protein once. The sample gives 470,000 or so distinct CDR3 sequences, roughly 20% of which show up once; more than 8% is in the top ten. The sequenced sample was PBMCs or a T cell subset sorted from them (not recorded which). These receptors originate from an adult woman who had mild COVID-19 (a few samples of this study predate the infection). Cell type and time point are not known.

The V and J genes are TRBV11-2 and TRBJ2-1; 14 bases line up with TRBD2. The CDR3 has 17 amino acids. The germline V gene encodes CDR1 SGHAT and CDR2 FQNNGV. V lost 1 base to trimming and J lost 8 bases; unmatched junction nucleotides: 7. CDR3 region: CASSLGGTSGRGYEQFF. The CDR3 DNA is TGTGCCAGCAGCTTAGGGGGGACTAGCGGGAGAGGCTATGAGCAGTTCTTC.

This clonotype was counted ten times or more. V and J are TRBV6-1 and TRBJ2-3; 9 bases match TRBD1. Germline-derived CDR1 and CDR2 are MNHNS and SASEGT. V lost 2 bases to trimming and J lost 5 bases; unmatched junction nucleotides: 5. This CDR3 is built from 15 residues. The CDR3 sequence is CASSERTGEGDTQYF. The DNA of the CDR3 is TGTGCCAGCAGTGAACGGACAGGGGAGGGAGATACGCAGTATTTT.

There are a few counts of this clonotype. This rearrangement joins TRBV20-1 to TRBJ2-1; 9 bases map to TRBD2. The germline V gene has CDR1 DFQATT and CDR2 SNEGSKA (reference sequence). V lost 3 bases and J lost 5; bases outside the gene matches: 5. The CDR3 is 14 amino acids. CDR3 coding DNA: TGCAGTGCTAGGGGCGGGAGGGCACACAATGAGCAGTTCTTC. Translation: CSARGGRAHNEQFF.

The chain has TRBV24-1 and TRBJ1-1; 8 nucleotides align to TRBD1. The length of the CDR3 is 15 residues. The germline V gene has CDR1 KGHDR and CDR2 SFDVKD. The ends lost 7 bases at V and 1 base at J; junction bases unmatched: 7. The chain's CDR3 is CATRSQDRANTEAFF. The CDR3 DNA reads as TGTGCCACCAGATCCCAGGACAGGGCGAACACTGAAGCTTTCTTT.

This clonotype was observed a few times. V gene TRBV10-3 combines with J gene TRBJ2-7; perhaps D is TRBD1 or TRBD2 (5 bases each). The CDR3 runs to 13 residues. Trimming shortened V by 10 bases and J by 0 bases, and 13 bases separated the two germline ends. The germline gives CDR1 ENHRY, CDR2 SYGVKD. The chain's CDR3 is CATAEGNSYEQYF. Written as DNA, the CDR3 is TGTGCCACCGCCGAGGGGAACTCCTACGAGCAGTACTTC.

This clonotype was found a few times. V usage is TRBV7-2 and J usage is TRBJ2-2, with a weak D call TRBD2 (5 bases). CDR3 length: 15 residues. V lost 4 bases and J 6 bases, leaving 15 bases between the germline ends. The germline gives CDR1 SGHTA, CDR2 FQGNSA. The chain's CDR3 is CASSWGEVGAGELFF. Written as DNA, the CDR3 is TGTGCCAGCAGCTGGGGAGAGGTCGGGGCCGGGGAGCTGTTTTTT.

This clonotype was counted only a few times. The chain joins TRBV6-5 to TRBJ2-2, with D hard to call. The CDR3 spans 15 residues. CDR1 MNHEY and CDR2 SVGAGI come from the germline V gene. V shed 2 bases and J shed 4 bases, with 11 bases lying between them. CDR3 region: CASSYDGRRTGELFF. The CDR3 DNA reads TGTGCCAGCAGTTACGACGGGCGACGCACCGGGGAGCTGTTTTTT.

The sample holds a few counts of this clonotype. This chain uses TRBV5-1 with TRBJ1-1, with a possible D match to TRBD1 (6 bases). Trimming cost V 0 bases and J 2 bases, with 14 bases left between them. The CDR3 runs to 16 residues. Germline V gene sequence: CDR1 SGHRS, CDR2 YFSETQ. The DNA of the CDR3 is TGCGCCAGCAGCTTGGAAGTCGGACAGATTAACACTGAAGCTTTCTTT. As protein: CASSLEVGQINTEAFF.

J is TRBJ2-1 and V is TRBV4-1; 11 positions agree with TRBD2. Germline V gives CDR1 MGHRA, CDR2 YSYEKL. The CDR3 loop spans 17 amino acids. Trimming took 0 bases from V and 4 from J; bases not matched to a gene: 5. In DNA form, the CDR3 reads TGCGCCAGCAGCCAAGACGTCGGGACTAGCGGATACAATGAGCAGTTCTTC. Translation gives CASSQDVGTSGYNEQFF.

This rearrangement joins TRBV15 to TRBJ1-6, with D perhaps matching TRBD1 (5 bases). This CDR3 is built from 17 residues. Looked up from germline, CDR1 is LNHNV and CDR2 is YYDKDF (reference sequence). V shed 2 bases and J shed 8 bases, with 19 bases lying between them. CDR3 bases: TGTGCCACCAGCAGAACCTCGGGGGGGGATATCGATTCACCCCTCCACTTT. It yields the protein CATSRTSGGDIDSPLHF. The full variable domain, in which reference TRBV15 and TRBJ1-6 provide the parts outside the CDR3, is DAMVIQNPRYQVTQFGKPVTLSCSQTLNHNVMYWYQQKSSQAPKLLFHYYDKDFNNEADTPDNFQSRRPNTSFCFLDIRSPGLGDTAMYLCATSRTSGGDIDSPLHFGNGTRLTVT.

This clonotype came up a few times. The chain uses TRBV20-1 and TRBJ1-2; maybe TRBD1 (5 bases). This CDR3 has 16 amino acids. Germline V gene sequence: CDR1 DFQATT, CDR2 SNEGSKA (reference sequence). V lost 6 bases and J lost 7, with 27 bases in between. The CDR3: CSAQDRPGTPGGGYTF. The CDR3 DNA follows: TGCAGTGCCCAAGACCGACCCGGGACCCCGGGGGGTGGCTACACCTTC.

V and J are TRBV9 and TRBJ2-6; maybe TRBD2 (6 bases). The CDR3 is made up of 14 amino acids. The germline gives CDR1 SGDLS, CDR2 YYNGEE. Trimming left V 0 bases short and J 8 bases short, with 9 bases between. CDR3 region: CASSVVGRTNVLTF. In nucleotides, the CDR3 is TGTGCCAGCAGCGTAGTTGGGAGGACCAACGTCCTGACTTTC. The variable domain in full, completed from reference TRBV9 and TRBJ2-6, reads DSGVTQTPKHLITATGQRVTLRCSPRSGDLSVYWYQQSLDQGLQFLIQYYNGEERAKGNILERFSAQQFPDLHSELNLSSLELGDSALYFCASSVVGRTNVLTFGAGSRLTVL.

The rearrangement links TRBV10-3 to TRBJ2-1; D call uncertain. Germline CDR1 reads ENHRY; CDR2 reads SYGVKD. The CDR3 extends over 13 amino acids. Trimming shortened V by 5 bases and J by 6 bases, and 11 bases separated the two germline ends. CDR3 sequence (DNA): TGTGCCATCAGTACTACAGAGGTCAATGAGCAGTTCTTC. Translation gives CAISTTEVNEQFF.

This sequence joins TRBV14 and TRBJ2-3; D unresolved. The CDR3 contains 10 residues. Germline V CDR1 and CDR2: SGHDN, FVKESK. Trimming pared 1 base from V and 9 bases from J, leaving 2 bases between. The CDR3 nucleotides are TGTGCCAGCAGCCAAGTGACGCAGTATTTT. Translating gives CASSQVTQYF.

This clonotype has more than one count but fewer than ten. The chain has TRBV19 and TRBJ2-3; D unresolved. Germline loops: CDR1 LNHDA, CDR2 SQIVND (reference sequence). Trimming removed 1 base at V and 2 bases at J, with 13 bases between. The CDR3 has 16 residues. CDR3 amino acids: CASSIGGIISTDTQYF. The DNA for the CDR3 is TGTGCCAGTAGTATAGGGGGAATCATCTCCACAGATACGCAGTATTTT.

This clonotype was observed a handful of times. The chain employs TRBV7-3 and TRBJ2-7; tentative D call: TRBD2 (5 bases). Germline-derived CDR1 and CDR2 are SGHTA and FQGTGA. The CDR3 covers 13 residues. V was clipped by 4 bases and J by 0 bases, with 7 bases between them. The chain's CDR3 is CASSSGNSYEQYF. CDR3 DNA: TGTGCCAGCAGCTCCGGGAACTCCTACGAGCAGTACTTC.

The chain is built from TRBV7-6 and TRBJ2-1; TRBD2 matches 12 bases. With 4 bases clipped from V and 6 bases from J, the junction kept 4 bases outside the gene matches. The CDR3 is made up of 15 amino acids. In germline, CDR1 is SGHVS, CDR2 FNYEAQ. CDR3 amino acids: CASSSSGGARNEQFF. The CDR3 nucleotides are TGTGCCAGCAGCTCTAGCGGGGGGGCCCGCAATGAGCAGTTCTTC.

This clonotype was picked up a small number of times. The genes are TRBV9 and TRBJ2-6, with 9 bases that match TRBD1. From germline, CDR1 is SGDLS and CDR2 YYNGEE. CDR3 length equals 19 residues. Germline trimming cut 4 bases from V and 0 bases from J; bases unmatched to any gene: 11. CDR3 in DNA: TGTGCCAGCAGCTCAAACCGGGACAGGGAGCTCTCTGGGGCCAACGTCCTGACTTTC. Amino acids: CASSSNRDRELSGANVLTF.

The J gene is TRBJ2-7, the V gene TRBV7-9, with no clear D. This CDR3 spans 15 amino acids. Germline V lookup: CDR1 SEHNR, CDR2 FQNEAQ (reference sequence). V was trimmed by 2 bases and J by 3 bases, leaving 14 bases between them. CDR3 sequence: CASSLISWADYEQYF. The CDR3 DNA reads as TGTGCCAGCAGCTTAATTTCGTGGGCTGACTACGAGCAGTACTTC.

The CDR3 protein is CASSVGSGIYEQYF. The CDR3 DNA is TGTGCCAGCAGCGTAGGGTCAGGAATATACGAGCAGTACTTC. This chain uses TRBV9 with TRBJ2-7; D remains ambiguous. The CDR3 contains 14 residues. V lost 0 bases and J 4 bases, leaving 11 bases between the germline ends. The germline V gene encodes CDR1 SGDLS and CDR2 YYNGEE.

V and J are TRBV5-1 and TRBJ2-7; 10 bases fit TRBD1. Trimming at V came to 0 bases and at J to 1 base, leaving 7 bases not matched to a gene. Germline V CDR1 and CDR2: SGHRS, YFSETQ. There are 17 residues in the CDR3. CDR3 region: CASSLEPPGQGSYEQYF. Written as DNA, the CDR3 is TGCGCCAGCAGCTTGGAACCGCCGGGACAGGGGTCCTACGAGCAGTACTTC.